This note documents a single TCR beta chain sequence. The target antigen is unknown. The unsorted samples had roughly 86 million PBMCs used for genomic DNA. The CDR3 runs to 13 residues. Germline V gene lookup returns CDR1 SGHTA and CDR2 FQGNSA. V lost 4 bases and J 6 bases, leaving 12 bases between the germline ends. This sample is part of a study of shared clonotypes between healthy human individuals. The overall study: Donor ages ranged 18 to 49 years: a couple of women, a few men. Study-level points and caveats: The low donor count limited represented genetic and exposure-history diversity.

Some clones are missing from TCRdb's copy, which holds only in-frame ones; the method was immunoSEQ multiplex PCR. The repertoire consists of about 470,000 clones, with about four fifths occurring once and the leading ten covering less than 15%. Sequenced sample: PBMCs. J is TRBJ1-2 and V is TRBV7-2; possible D gene TRBD1, 5 bases. This clonotype was obtained from a woman aged 40 to 50 in good health. Some clones in this sample may be carry-over from other donors' samples. In DNA form, the CDR3 reads TGTGCCAGCAGCTGGAGGGGAGGGGATGGCTACACCTTC. It translates to CASSWRGGDGYTF.